Below are 24 T cell receptor beta chains sequenced from a single sample in a study of T cell repertoires in cytomegalovirus infection (dated by TCRdb to between 2018 and 2021). The treatment or condition label corresponds to: in vitro stimulation with specific CMV peptide epitopes to enrich CMV-specific T cells. For these TCRs, the target antigens are not known. Sequencing was carried out with an Illumina HiSeq 1500. Using fastp at Q25 and MiXCR, TCRdb reprocessed the public reads and kept productive beta chains. Entries that share a CDR3 protein sequence are merged under the most common genes and DNA. The sample records about 24,000 distinct CDR3 sequences, roughly 20% of which are singletons. The ten largest clones capture around 90% of the sample. Sample: CD8+ T cells from cultured PBMCs, taken from culture after CMV antigen stimulation. The receptors were gathered from a human donor in good health (CMV status not recorded). Some clones in this sample may be carry-over from other donors' samples.

The V gene is TRBV4-3, the J gene TRBJ2-7; possible D gene TRBD1, 5 bases. Germline V gene sequence: CDR1 LGHNA, CDR2 YSLEER. V gave up 0 bases and J gave up 6 bases, with 9 bases separating them. The CDR3 has 13 residues. The chain's CDR3 is CASSQDRASEQYF. The CDR3 DNA reads TGCGCCAGCAGCCAAGACAGGGCCAGCGAGCAGTACTTC.

This clonotype was seen repeatedly, ten times or more. The rearrangement joins TRBV7-9 to TRBJ2-3; TRBD1 agrees at 12 bases. Germline lookup yields CDR1 SEHNR and CDR2 FQNEAQ (reference sequence). The CDR3 extends over 17 amino acids. The junction had 9 bases not matched to a gene; V was cut back by 5 bases and J by 3 bases. The CDR3 coding sequence is TGTGCCAGCAGCCCTTGGGACAGGGGGCTCGGAACAGATACGCAGTATTTT. It is translated as CASSPWDRGLGTDTQYF.

The chain has TRBV7-3 and TRBJ1-4; TRBD1 aligns across 7 bases. This CDR3 has 15 amino acids. Per germline, CDR1 SGHTA and CDR2 FQGTGA. V lost 2 bases and J lost 2; bases outside the gene matches: 2. CDR3 in DNA: TGTGCCAGCAGCTTACTGGGACAGACTAATGAAAAACTGTTTTTT. It yields the protein CASSLLGQTNEKLFF.

There are many counts of this clonotype. The V call is TRBV6-5, the J call TRBJ2-1, with 8 bases matching TRBD2. This CDR3 region has 16 residues. The V segment lost 0 bases and the J segment 8 bases; nucleotides outside the gene matches: 9. Germline CDR1 reads MNHEY; CDR2 reads SVGAGI. This chain's CDR3 is CASSYSSQRGWDEQFF. The CDR3 nucleotides are TGTGCCAGCAGTTACTCGTCCCAGCGGGGGTGGGATGAGCAGTTCTTC.

This clonotype was recorded a few times. The rearrangement joins TRBV5-5 to TRBJ2-7; D is uncertain. With 1 base removed from V and 2 bases from J, the gap between germline ends came to 13 bases. Germline V gene lookup returns CDR1 SGHKS and CDR2 YYEKEE (reference sequence). The CDR3 is 15 residues long. CDR3 sequence reads: CASSLYPGDTYEQYF. CDR3 DNA: TGTGCCAGCAGCTTGTATCCAGGAGACACCTACGAGCAGTACTTC.

The rearrangement links TRBV18 to TRBJ2-3; D not certain. Trimming pared 0 bases from V and 1 base from J, leaving 5 bases between. The CDR3 sequence is 14 residues long. Per germline, CDR1 KGHSH and CDR2 LQKENI. The CDR3 sequence: CASSPPVGTDTQYF. Written as DNA, the CDR3 is TGTGCCAGCTCACCACCGGTCGGCACAGATACGCAGTATTTT.

This clonotype was detected only a few times. The gene calls are TRBV6-6 and TRBJ2-2, with a tentative D call TRBD1 (6 bases). CDR3 length: 14 residues. Germline V gene lookup returns CDR1 MNHNY and CDR2 SVGAGI (reference sequence). Trimming took off 4 bases at V and 1 base at J, with 7 bases between the two ends. The CDR3 loop is CASSSRGNTGELFF. As DNA, the CDR3 is TGTGCCAGCAGTTCCAGGGGGAACACCGGGGAGCTGTTTTTT.

V is TRBV5-5 and J is TRBJ2-7; D gene ambiguous. Trimming removed 4 bases from V and 3 bases from J, with 14 bases in between. Germline CDR1 and CDR2: SGHKS and YYEKEE (reference sequence). This CDR3 is 14 amino acids long. CDR3 sequence (DNA): TGTGCCAGCAGCACCGACATAATAGGCTACGAGCAGTACTTC. Residues: CASSTDIIGYEQYF.

This clonotype showed up many times. V usage is TRBV7-9 and J usage is TRBJ2-3, with 9 positions matching TRBD1. Germline CDR1 reads SEHNR; CDR2 reads FQNEAQ (reference sequence). CDR3 length equals 16 residues. V shed 3 bases and J 6 bases; nucleotides not matched to a gene: 10. The CDR3, as DNA: TGTGCCAGCAGCTTCAAACAGGGGGCTGGAGGGGATACGCAGTATTTT. Translating gives CASSFKQGAGGDTQYF.

This clonotype occurred many times. V and J are TRBV7-9 and TRBJ2-2; D remains unclear. In germline, CDR1 is SEHNR, CDR2 FQNEAQ (reference sequence). Trimming stripped 6 bases from V and 2 bases from J, with 16 bases between. The CDR3 spans 16 residues. The CDR3 region has the DNA TGTGCCAGCAGGGACGACACCTCCTTCAACACCGGGGAGCTGTTTTTT. This sequence encodes CASRDDTSFNTGELFF.

The chain recombines TRBV13 with TRBJ1-5, with D perhaps TRBD1 (5 bases). The CDR3 has 12 amino acids. Trimming took off 5 bases at V and 5 bases at J, with 7 bases between the two ends. The germline CDR1 and CDR2 sequences are PRHDT and FYEKMQ (reference sequence). The DNA for the CDR3 is TGTGCCAGCAGCCAAGGGGATCAGCCCCAGCATTTT. This gives the protein CASSQGDQPQHF.

This clonotype was detected only a few times. This rearrangement joins TRBV28 to TRBJ2-7; D may match TRBD1 or TRBD2 (5 bases each). There are 12 residues in the CDR3. V was cut by 10 bases and J by 2 bases, with 12 bases left in between. Germline V gene lookup returns CDR1 MDHEN and CDR2 SYDVKM. The CDR3 loop is CATRGDAYEQYF. CDR3 nucleotide sequence: TGTGCCACCCGAGGGGACGCCTACGAGCAGTACTTC.

This clonotype appeared a few times. This chain joins TRBV28 and TRBJ1-1; TRBD1 is a possible D gene (6 bases). The CDR3 is 15 amino acids. Germline-derived CDR1 and CDR2 are MDHEN and SYDVKM. The V gene lost 6 bases and the J gene lost 0 bases, with 14 bases spanning the gap. The CDR3 region has the DNA TGTGCCAGCAGACCCGCGGGGGACATGAACACTGAAGCTTTCTTT. It encodes CASRPAGDMNTEAFF.

This clonotype appeared a few times. The gene calls are TRBV6-5 and TRBJ1-4, with TRBD1 matching over 9 bases. CDR1 MNHEY and CDR2 SVGAGI come from the germline V gene. The trim removed 8 bases at V and 3 bases at J, leaving 7 bases unmatched. CDR3 size: 15 residues. CDR3 loop: CASAAQGAPNEKLFF. CDR3 DNA sequence: TGTGCCAGCGCGGCACAGGGGGCGCCTAATGAAAAACTGTTTTTT.

This clonotype was seen at least ten times. The chain couples TRBV24-1 to TRBJ2-7; 9 bases line up with TRBD1. CDR3 length: 16 amino acids. The trim removed 4 bases at V and 5 bases at J, leaving 11 bases unmatched. The V gene's germline CDR1 is KGHDR and CDR2 SFDVKD. The CDR3 nucleotides are TGTGCCACCAGTGACCCTACCCGGACAGGGGAACACGAGCAGTACTTC. Protein sequence: CATSDPTRTGEHEQYF.

This clonotype was counted many times. The chain recombines TRBV7-2 with TRBJ2-7; D might be TRBD1 (6 bases). Trimming removed 1 base at V and 2 bases at J, with 15 bases between. Per germline, CDR1 SGHTA and CDR2 FQGNSA. The CDR3 is made up of 16 amino acids. CDR3 DNA sequence: TGTGCCAGCAGCTTAGAGGGGTTACAGGGCACCTACGAGCAGTACTTC. It translates to CASSLEGLQGTYEQYF.

This clonotype was counted only a few times. The CDR3 loop is CSAPGVNQGYGYTF. CDR3 in DNA: TGCAGTGCACCGGGGGTAAATCAGGGCTATGGCTACACCTTC. This sequence joins TRBV20-1 and TRBJ1-2; D possibly corresponds to TRBD1 (5 bases). CDR1 DFQATT and CDR2 SNEGSKA come from the germline V gene (reference sequence). The CDR3 has 14 residues. V was pared by 6 bases and J by 4 bases, with 18 bases between.

V and J are TRBV7-3 and TRBJ1-5; no definite D call. The CDR3 spans 14 residues. Between the trimmed V and J ends, which lost 5 bases and 3 bases, there was a span of 11 bases. Per germline, CDR1 SGHTA and CDR2 FQGTGA. The CDR3: CASSTELVNQPQHF. CDR3 nucleotides: TGTGCCAGCAGCACAGAATTGGTCAATCAGCCCCAGCATTTT.

The chain combines TRBV6-5 with TRBJ1-5; a possible D gene is TRBD1 (5 bases). The V end was cut by 4 bases, the J end by 4 bases, with 11 bases between. Germline CDR1 reads MNHEY; CDR2 reads SVGAGI. This CDR3 comprises 14 residues. The CDR3 here is CASSSTAWNQPQHF. CDR3 DNA: TGTGCCAGCAGTTCGACAGCATGGAATCAGCCCCAGCATTTT.

This clonotype was seen repeatedly, ten times or more. The rearrangement uses TRBV11-2 and TRBJ2-3; maybe TRBD1 (6 bases). Trimming removed 1 base from V and 2 bases from J, with 10 bases in between. From germline, CDR1 is SGHAT and CDR2 FQNNGV. This CDR3 is 15 amino acids long. The CDR3 protein is CASSLARGATDTQYF. CDR3 in DNA: TGTGCCAGCAGCTTAGCCAGGGGCGCCACAGATACGCAGTATTTT.

This clonotype has a handful of counts. This chain connects TRBV7-9 to TRBJ1-4; 9 nucleotides match TRBD1. Trimming cost V 5 bases and J 7 bases; bases outside gene matches: 8. The CDR3 covers 15 residues. Germline assignment: CDR1 SEHNR and CDR2 FQNEAQ (reference sequence). CDR3 sequence: CASSPRDREAEKLFF. CDR3 nucleotides: TGTGCCAGCAGCCCGAGGGACAGGGAGGCTGAAAAACTGTTTTTT. The entire variable domain, with the rest obtained from reference TRBV7-9 and TRBJ1-4, is as follows: DTGVSQNPRHKITKRGQNVTFRCDPISEHNRLYWYRQTLGQGPEFLTYFQNEAQLEKSRLLSDRFSAERPKGSFSTLEIQRTEQGDSAMYLCASSPRDREAEKLFFGSGTQLSVL.

Turning to this clonotype: The junction does not match germline at one end; this may be a read error. The V gene is TRBV7-9, the J gene TRBJ2-7; 7 nucleotides match TRBD2. This CDR3 contains 16 residues. The germline V gene has CDR1 SEHNR and CDR2 FQNEAQ (reference sequence). DNA for the CDR3: TGTGTCAGCAGCTTAGCGGGTAGTGTAGTTTCCTACGAGCAGTACTTC. Encoded protein: CVSSLAGSVVSYEQYF.

This chain links TRBV20-1 with TRBJ2-1; TRBD1 agrees at 10 bases. Germline assignment: CDR1 DFQATT and CDR2 SNEGSKA (reference sequence). After removal of 0 bases from V and 4 bases from J, the junction contained 6 bases not matched to a gene. This CDR3 spans 16 amino acids. The DNA for the CDR3 is TGCAGTGCTAGAGATCCCGGGACAGGGGCATACAATGAGCAGTTCTTC. Translating it yields CSARDPGTGAYNEQFF.

This clonotype was counted ten times or more. In nucleotides, the CDR3 is TGTGCCAGCAGTTGGACGGGGGATCCGAACACTGAAGCTTTCTTT. Translating gives CASSWTGDPNTEAFF. The rearrangement links TRBV12-3 or TRBV12-4 to TRBJ1-1, with TRBD1 as a possible D gene (5 bases). V shed 4 bases and J shed 1 base, with 13 bases lying between them. The length of the CDR3 is 15 residues.